Shown below are 19 T cell receptor beta chains from a single sample sequenced in a study of T cells after yellow fever vaccination. TCRdb re-derived calls from the 5' RACE reads in MiXCR, one entry per CDR3 protein. The data contain roughly 320,000 distinct CDR3 sequences, roughly 10% of them singletons. The specimen was CD4+ T cells sorted from PBMCs, collected 45 days after the yellow fever booster vaccination. The receptor set was obtained from a young man who received the YFV17D yellow fever vaccine.

This clonotype showed up just a few times. The genes are TRBV5-1 and TRBJ2-5; 7 positions agree with TRBD2. Per germline, CDR1 SGHRS and CDR2 YFSETQ. V was pared by 0 bases and J by 7 bases, with 3 bases of the junction left unmatched. The CDR3 spans 13 residues. CDR3: CASSLGPGGTQYF. The CDR3 DNA is TGCGCCAGCAGCTTGGGTCCGGGAGGGACCCAGTACTTC.

This clonotype has a handful of counts. This sequence joins TRBV19 and TRBJ2-1; D may be TRBD1 or TRBD2 (5 bases each). The germline V gene has CDR1 LNHDA and CDR2 SQIVND (reference sequence). CDR3 length: 17 residues. V was pared by 1 base and J by 0 bases, with 13 bases between. The CDR3 nucleotides read TGTGCCAGTAGTATAGGGGACGGCCGAATCTCCTACAATGAGCAGTTCTTC. Protein: CASSIGDGRISYNEQFF.

The chain recombines TRBV19 with TRBJ1-6; tentative D call: TRBD1 (5 bases). Germline V lookup: CDR1 LNHDA, CDR2 SQIVND (reference sequence). V lost 7 bases to trimming and J lost 13 bases, with 17 bases between them. The CDR3 runs 13 residues. DNA of the CDR3: TGTGCCAGTACCGGGGAACAGGAGGGGCCCCTCCACTTT. Its translation: CASTGEQEGPLHF. Drawing the rest from reference TRBV19 and TRBJ1-6, the complete variable domain is DGGITQSPKYLFRKEGQNVTLSCEQNLNHDAMYWYRQDPGQGLRLIYYSQIVNDFQKGDIAEGYSVSREKKESFPLTVTSAQKNPTAFYLCASTGEQEGPLHFGNGTRLTVT.

The sample holds many counts of this clonotype. V and J are TRBV9 and TRBJ2-5; D is perhaps TRBD1 (5 bases). CDR3 length: 15 amino acids. The ends were cut back, 0 bases at V and 7 bases at J, with 16 bases in the middle. CDR1 is SGDLS and CDR2 is YYNGEE in the germline V gene. The CDR3 nucleotides are TGTGCCAGCAGCGTAGCTCCGGACACTGCACTGACCCAGTACTTC. Its translation: CASSVAPDTALTQYF.

This sequence joins TRBV6-2 or TRBV6-3 and TRBJ2-7, with TRBD1 as a possible D gene (6 bases). Germline lookup yields CDR1 MNHEY and CDR2 SVGEGT. Trimming pared 3 bases from V and 3 bases from J, leaving 24 bases between. This CDR3 has 18 amino acids. CDR3 DNA: TGTGCCAGCAGTTATGGGGGCCGTTGGGGATTCAATGGCTACGAGCAGTACGTC. Protein product: CASSYGGRWGFNGYEQYV.

This clonotype has just a few counts. The genes are TRBV7-3 and TRBJ1-4; D gene uncertain. Trimming removed 6 bases from V and 5 bases from J, with 16 bases in between. Germline V CDR1 and CDR2: SGHTA, FQGTGA. This CDR3 spans 15 amino acids. Here the CDR3 reads CASRGPGNSNEKLFF. The CDR3, as DNA: TGTGCCAGCAGGGGCCCGGGGAACTCGAATGAAAAACTGTTTTTT.

This chain joins TRBV9 and TRBJ1-2, with D possibly TRBD1 on 5 matching bases. CDR1 and CDR2 from the germline V gene are SGDLS and YYNGEE. V gave up 0 bases and J gave up 4 bases, with 19 bases separating them. CDR3 length equals 17 residues. CDR3: CASSVGGPLNPLYGYTF. In DNA form, the CDR3 reads TGTGCCAGCAGCGTAGGGGGACCCCTAAACCCCCTCTATGGCTACACCTTC.

This clonotype was picked up a small number of times. The chain employs TRBV7-2 and TRBJ2-3, with D perhaps TRBD2 (6 bases). The CDR3 extends over 15 amino acids. The germline V and J ends were trimmed by 5 bases and 3 bases, with 15 bases remaining between them. In germline, CDR1 is SGHTA, CDR2 FQGNSA. This chain's CDR3 is CASSRRDLGTDTQYF. CDR3 bases: TGTGCCAGCAGCCGCCGGGACTTGGGAACAGATACGCAGTATTTT.

A few counts support this clonotype. The chain has TRBV6-2 or TRBV6-3 and TRBJ2-7; TRBD1 might be the D (6 bases). CDR3 length: 16 amino acids. Trimming cost V 5 bases and J 7 bases, with 24 bases left between them. The germline CDR1 and CDR2 sequences are MNHEY and SVGEGT. The CDR3 region has the DNA TGTGCCAGCAGTCAACTGAGGGGGATCTCCTACGGTGAGCAGTACGTC. Amino acids: CASSQLRGISYGEQYV.

The J gene is TRBJ2-3, the V gene TRBV7-2; maybe TRBD2 (6 bases). The CDR3 consists of 15 residues. The germline V and J ends were trimmed by 4 bases and 5 bases, with 16 bases remaining between them. Germline V lookup: CDR1 SGHTA, CDR2 FQGNSA. The DNA of the CDR3 is TGTGCCAGCAGCTCCCGGCAGGGAGGTGAAGATACGCAGTATTTT. Protein sequence: CASSSRQGGEDTQYF.

This sequence joins TRBV28 and TRBJ2-7, with 10 bases aligning to TRBD2. This CDR3 has 15 amino acids. The germline V gene has CDR1 MDHEN and CDR2 SYDVKM. V gave up 5 bases and J gave up 1 base; unmatched junction bases: 5. CDR3 bases: TGTGCCAGCAGTAAAGGGACTAGCGAGTCCTACGAGCAGTACGTC. This codes for CASSKGTSESYEQYV.

This clonotype was detected a few times. This CDR3 is CASSKDRAQSEQYF. The CDR3 DNA follows: TGTGCCAGCAGCAAAGACAGGGCTCAGTCCGAGCAGTACTTC. The V call is TRBV7-8, the J call TRBJ2-7, with 7 bases lining up with TRBD1. Per the germline V gene, CDR1 is SGHVS and CDR2 is FQNEAQ. The CDR3 is 14 residues long. V was clipped by 5 bases and J by 6 bases; unmatched bases: 10.

This chain links TRBV6-2 or TRBV6-3 with TRBJ1-1, with a possible D match to TRBD1 (6 bases). This CDR3 is 13 amino acids long. CDR1 and CDR2 (germline): MNHEY, SVGEGT. Trimming shortened V by 9 bases and J by 1 base, and 12 bases separated the two germline ends. The CDR3 coding sequence is TGTGCCAGTTGCAGGACAGCGAACACTGAAGCTTTCTTT. Its protein is CASCRTANTEAFF.

This sequence joins TRBV5-3 and TRBJ1-4; the D gene is possibly TRBD1 (6 bases). TRBV5-3 qualifies as an ORF whose function is uncertain. V was shortened by 8 bases and J by 7 bases, with 18 bases between the two germline ends. This CDR3 comprises 14 residues. In DNA form, the CDR3 reads TGTGCCAGCAGACCCGGGACATCCGGTGAAAAACTGTTTTTT. This sequence encodes CASRPGTSGEKLFF.

The chain joins TRBV5-1 to TRBJ1-3; no reliable D call. Germline assignment: CDR1 SGHRS and CDR2 YFSETQ. The CDR3 has 14 residues. Trimming took 0 bases from V and 1 from J, leaving 5 bases between them. The CDR3 DNA follows: TGCGCCAGCAGCTTGGATTGGTCTGGAAACACCATATATTTT. This sequence encodes CASSLDWSGNTIYF.

The chain uses TRBV12-5 and TRBJ1-2, with D maybe TRBD1 (5 bases). V was shortened by 6 bases and J by 4 bases, with 12 bases between the two germline ends. The CDR3 is 13 residues long. CDR1 is LGHNT, CDR2 FRNRAP, per germline. The CDR3 region is CASGDMKSYGYTF. Here the CDR3 DNA reads TGTGCTAGTGGGGACATGAAGAGCTATGGCTACACCTTC.

The CDR3 region is CASTQSGTGSTEAFF. The CDR3 nucleotides read TGCGCCAGCACACAATCCGGGACAGGGAGCACTGAAGCTTTCTTT. The chain recombines TRBV5-1 with TRBJ1-1; 9 nucleotides agree with TRBD1. Germline values: CDR1 SGHRS, CDR2 YFSETQ. After removal of 6 bases from V and 4 bases from J, the junction contained 10 bases not matched to a gene. The CDR3 covers 15 residues.

The rearrangement joins TRBV24-1 to TRBJ1-1; no definite D call. Deletions cut 3 bases from V and 6 bases from J, with 4 bases between. The CDR3 consists of 11 residues. CDR1 is KGHDR and CDR2 is SFDVKD in the germline V gene. The CDR3 loop is CATSDGPEAFF. The CDR3 DNA reads TGTGCCACCAGTGATGGGCCTGAAGCTTTCTTT.

This clonotype was found a few times. The chain carries TRBV20-1 and TRBJ1-2, with D possibly being TRBD1 (5 bases). Trimming shortened V by 6 bases and J by 4 bases, and 15 bases separated the two germline ends. Germline V gene sequence: CDR1 DFQATT, CDR2 SNEGSKA (reference sequence). The CDR3 covers 13 residues. The CDR3 DNA is TGCAGTGCCATGACAGACGGAGGCTATGGCTACACCTTC. Translated, it gives CSAMTDGGYGYTF.